What follows are 7 T cell receptor beta chains derived from one specimen sequenced in a study of human T cells and chemical hapten exposure. The time point was: patch test 1, 2 weeks after DPC sensitization. Regarding treatment: therapeutic diphenylcyclopropenone sensitization with weekly scalp DPC. TCRdb reprocessed the RACE reads with MiXCR, giving one entry per CDR3 protein. The sample lists some 380,000 distinct CDR3 sequences; nearly 5% were seen once. This specimen was whole blood, taken in connection with sensitization to the hapten diphenylcyclopropenone (DPC). The receptors come from a woman aged 45-65 years with alopecia areata. Some clones in this sample may be carry-over from other donors' samples.

The chain combines TRBV28 with TRBJ1-6; no firm D call. V was clipped by 2 bases and J by 18 bases, with 17 bases between them. Looked up from germline, CDR1 is MDHEN and CDR2 is SYDVKM. This CDR3 spans 13 amino acids. In nucleotides, the CDR3 is TGTGCCAGCAGTTTAGGATACTGGTTAGGCTCCCACTTT. This codes for CASSLGYWLGSHF.

This clonotype was recorded many times. This chain joins TRBV29-1 and TRBJ1-2; no clear D. CDR1 and CDR2 (germline): SQVTM, ANQGSEA. V was clipped by 7 bases and J by 4 bases, with 10 bases between them. The CDR3 length is 11 residues. CDR3 nucleotides: TGCAGCGCGTCAGTCCTCTATGGCTACACCTTC. This encodes CSASVLYGYTF.

This clonotype has more than one count but fewer than ten. J is TRBJ1-3 and V is TRBV2; a weak D match, TRBD1 (5 bases). The V end lost 3 bases, the J end lost 8 bases, and 20 bases lay between the germline ends. CDR1 and CDR2 (germline): SNHLY, FYNNEI. The CDR3 spans 16 residues. The CDR3 loop is CASSETVQLTPHTIYF. CDR3 DNA sequence: TGTGCCAGCAGTGAGACAGTACAGCTGACGCCTCACACCATATATTTT.

This clonotype showed up many times. The rearrangement uses TRBV29-1 and TRBJ1-5; 7 nucleotides line up with TRBD1. This CDR3 has 15 amino acids. Germline V gene data show CDR1 as SQVTM and CDR2 as ANQGSEA. The V gene end was trimmed by 0 bases and the J gene end by 3 bases; junction bases not matched to a gene: 5. CDR3 loop: CSVEEDRPINQPQHF. Written as DNA, the CDR3 is TGCAGCGTTGAAGAGGACAGGCCTATCAATCAGCCCCAGCATTTT.

There are many counts of this clonotype. The CDR3 loop is CASSYSWSEAEAFF. The CDR3, as DNA: TGTGCCAGCAGTTACTCTTGGTCGGAGGCTGAAGCTTTCTTT. V gene TRBV6-5 combines with J gene TRBJ1-1, with no clear D. The germline V and J ends were trimmed by 0 bases and 6 bases, with 11 bases remaining between them. CDR3 size: 14 residues. Germline V gives CDR1 MNHEY, CDR2 SVGAGI.

In its sample, this clonotype was seen a few times. This rearrangement joins TRBV20-1 to TRBJ2-6; D is possibly TRBD1 (6 bases). This CDR3 comprises 15 residues. Trimming took 3 bases from V and 3 from J, leaving 12 bases between them. CDR1 is DFQATT, CDR2 SNEGSKA, per germline (reference sequence). CDR3 sequence: CSASTTGSGANVLTF. CDR3 bases: TGCAGTGCTAGTACAACAGGGAGTGGGGCCAACGTCCTGACTTTC.

This clonotype has a count of ten or more. The V call is TRBV6-2 or TRBV6-3, the J call TRBJ1-5; D might be TRBD1 (5 bases). Per the germline V gene, CDR1 is MNHEY and CDR2 is SVGEGT. The CDR3 contains 15 residues. V was shortened by 6 bases and J by 4 bases, with 16 bases between the two germline ends. CDR3 in DNA: TGTGCCAGCAGATTCCGGGACCGAGCTAATCAGCCCCAGCATTTT. Its protein product is CASRFRDRANQPQHF.